The clone carrying this TCR beta chain turned up a few times. The target antigen is unknown. Germline lookup yields CDR1 SGHTA and CDR2 FQGTGA. V lost 2 bases and J lost 2, with 9 bases in between. CDR3 length: 14 residues. The isolated RNA, all of it, was reverse transcribed, so expressed TCRB transcripts were what got sequenced. Generated by immunoSEQ multiplex PCR, the TCRdb table keeps only in-frame clones and is missing some. The sample consists of 680,000 or so clones, 15% to 19% of them appearing once. The sample belongs to a study of beta chain features in type 1 diabetes. Overall study: No patient-donor differences in age, gender, total cells or subset yield.

Whole-study results and caveats: Possibly, sequencing cDNA over-represented cells that had high TCR expression levels. Compared to healthy donors, patients appeared to have naive, central memory and Treg TCRB repertoires that were more alike.

This receptor was taken from a man aged 18 to 30 in good health. Sequencing was performed on naive CD4+ T cells from blood. The V gene is TRBV7-3, the J gene TRBJ2-5; D is perhaps TRBD2 (6 bases). The CDR3 here is CASSLRGSQETQYF. For the CDR3, the DNA is TGTGCCAGCAGCTTACGGGGGTCGCAAGAGACCCAGTACTTC. The full variable domain, rest sourced from reference TRBV7-3 and TRBJ2-5, is GAGVSQTPSNKVTEKGKYVELRCDPISGHTALYWYRQSLGQGPEFLIYFQGTGAADDSGLPNDRFFAVRPEGSVSTLKIQRTERGDSAVYLCASSLRGSQETQYFGPGTRLLVL.